The 10 T cell receptor beta chains reported below all come from one sample, sequenced in a study of shared clonotypes between healthy human individuals. Sequencing was performed with immunoSEQ multiplex PCR; in TCRdb, only in-frame clones are kept and a portion is missing. There are millions of clones in the sample; 85% to 95% occur only once, and around 1.7% lies in the top ten. The naive CD8 fraction comprised CD45RO-negative cells positively selected for CCR7 and excluded terminally differentiated effector memory CD45RA+ cells. What was sequenced was naive CD8+ T cells from PBMCs. All receptors derive from a man aged 18 to 29 in good health. Some clones in this sample may be carry-over from other donors' samples.

As DNA, the CDR3 is TGCGCCAGCCTTCCGGGCCCCGATGGAAGGGAGCAGTACTTC. It yields the protein CASLPGPDGREQYF. The gene calls are TRBV5-1 and TRBJ2-7; D is unclear. Germline CDR1 reads SGHRS; CDR2 reads YFSETQ. The CDR3 totals 14 residues. V lost 7 bases, J lost 7 bases, and 21 bases lay in between.

V is TRBV27 and J is TRBJ1-2; D uncertain. This CDR3 is built from 12 residues. The germline V gene encodes CDR1 MNHEY and CDR2 SMNVEV (reference sequence). Trimming cost V 2 bases and J 6 bases, with 7 bases left between them. CDR3 region: CASSLRGNGYTF. The CDR3 DNA sequence: TGTGCCAGCAGTTTAAGAGGGAATGGCTACACCTTC.

The chain uses TRBV10-3 and TRBJ2-7, with 10 bases fitting TRBD2. Germline V CDR1 and CDR2: ENHRY, SYGVKD. V was pared by 8 bases and J by 4 bases, with 11 bases of the junction left unmatched. The CDR3 is 15 amino acids. This chain's CDR3 is CAIGFSAGGGYEQYF. DNA for the CDR3: TGTGCCATCGGTTTTTCAGCGGGAGGGGGATACGAGCAGTACTTC.

This chain joins TRBV10-2 and TRBJ2-3; D unresolved. Trimming shortened V by 5 bases and J by 2 bases, and 17 bases separated the two germline ends. Germline V lookup: CDR1 WSHSY, CDR2 SAAADI. The CDR3 extends over 16 amino acids. CDR3 sequence: CASSLTGPPPTDTQYF. The CDR3, as DNA: TGCGCCAGCAGTCTGACGGGCCCTCCGCCCACAGATACGCAGTATTTT.

V usage is TRBV4-1 and J usage is TRBJ2-1, with 9 bases aligning to TRBD1. V dropped 1 base and J dropped 13; count of bases not matched to a gene: 11. Germline assignment: CDR1 MGHRA and CDR2 YSYEKL. The CDR3 extends over 15 amino acids. CDR3 region: CASSQVSGTGTRQFF. The CDR3 nucleotides read TGCGCCAGCAGCCAAGTGTCCGGGACAGGGACCCGCCAGTTCTTC.

The count of this clone is one. The chain is built from TRBV30 and TRBJ1-1; 9 bases are a match to TRBD1. Germline CDR1 and CDR2: GTSNPN and SVGIG (reference sequence). The CDR3 spans 14 residues. The trim removed 2 bases at V and 4 bases at J, leaving 5 bases unmatched. The CDR3 protein is CAWSNRGLSTEAFF. CDR3 nucleotide sequence: TGTGCCTGGAGTAACAGGGGGCTGAGCACTGAAGCTTTCTTT.

The rearrangement joins TRBV6-1 to TRBJ1-2; TRBD1 agrees at 7 bases. Germline CDR1 is MNHNS and CDR2 is SASEGT. V lost 1 base, J lost 4 bases, and 12 bases stayed unmatched. The CDR3 has 17 amino acids. The CDR3 loop is CASSEGQGVLRGYGYTF. For the CDR3, the DNA is TGTGCCAGCAGTGAAGGGCAGGGGGTATTAAGAGGCTATGGCTACACCTTC.

The chain has TRBV4-1 and TRBJ2-7, with D possibly matching TRBD2 (6 bases). Germline-derived CDR1 and CDR2 are MGHRA and YSYEKL. The CDR3 has 17 amino acids. V was cut by 3 bases and J by 2 bases, with 20 bases left in between. DNA of the CDR3: TGCGCCAGCAGCCAGGGCGGGATTAAAGGACTCGCCTACGAGCAGTACTTC. This translates into CASSQGGIKGLAYEQYF.

This clone was seen a single time. V usage is TRBV5-4 and J usage is TRBJ1-5, with D uncertain. CDR3 size: 15 residues. Trimming cost V 0 bases and J 5 bases, with 12 bases left between them. The germline CDR1 and CDR2 sequences are SGHNT and YYREEE (reference sequence). The DNA of the CDR3 is TGTGCCAGCAGCTTGGACGGAGGGCGGCATCAGCCCCAGCATTTT. Protein sequence: CASSLDGGRHQPQHF.

A remark on this clone: The junction departs from the called germline gene at one end, perhaps through a read error. The chain is built from TRBV4-3 and TRBJ2-7; the match to TRBD1 covers 10 bases. The CDR3 consists of 16 residues. From germline, CDR1 is LGHNA and CDR2 YSLEER. The CDR3 reads CASSQAPGQGSYEQYF. The CDR3 DNA sequence: TGCGCCAGCAGTCAAGCCCCGGGACAGGGGTCATACGAGCAGTACTTC.